This record concerns one TCR beta chain sequence. Deep was the level at which the assay was run. Sorted-subset replicate PCRs used about 200 ng DNA, about 30,000 T cell genomes. Authors' data handling: ImmunoSEQ output lacked quality scores and full-length reads, limiting matched filtering. TCRdb's copy holds only in-frame clones and misses some; the assay was immunoSEQ multiplex PCR. D and trimming were read from the DNA, whereas the V and J calls and clone size are those reported in that table. The top ten clones hold 0.06% of a sample with under 650,000 clones, 95% to 97% of them seen once. The data originate from a study of shared clonotypes between healthy human individuals. The authors divided CD4+ cells into CD45RA+ naive and CD45RA-negative memory subsets. This CDR3 comprises 13 residues. CDR1 and CDR2 from the germline V gene are GTSNPN and SVGIG (reference sequence).

The TCR was taken from a woman in her thirties in good health. The sample taken for sequencing was naive CD4+ T cells sorted from blood. Subset specified: CD45RA+ positively selected. The genes are TRBV30 and TRBJ2-5; D unclear. The J call could be wrong; TRBJ2-7 is a better fit for the DNA end. The CDR3 sequence: CAWSLFDGYEQYF. The CDR3 bases are TGTGCCTGGAGTCTTTTCGACGGCTACGAGCAGTACTTC.